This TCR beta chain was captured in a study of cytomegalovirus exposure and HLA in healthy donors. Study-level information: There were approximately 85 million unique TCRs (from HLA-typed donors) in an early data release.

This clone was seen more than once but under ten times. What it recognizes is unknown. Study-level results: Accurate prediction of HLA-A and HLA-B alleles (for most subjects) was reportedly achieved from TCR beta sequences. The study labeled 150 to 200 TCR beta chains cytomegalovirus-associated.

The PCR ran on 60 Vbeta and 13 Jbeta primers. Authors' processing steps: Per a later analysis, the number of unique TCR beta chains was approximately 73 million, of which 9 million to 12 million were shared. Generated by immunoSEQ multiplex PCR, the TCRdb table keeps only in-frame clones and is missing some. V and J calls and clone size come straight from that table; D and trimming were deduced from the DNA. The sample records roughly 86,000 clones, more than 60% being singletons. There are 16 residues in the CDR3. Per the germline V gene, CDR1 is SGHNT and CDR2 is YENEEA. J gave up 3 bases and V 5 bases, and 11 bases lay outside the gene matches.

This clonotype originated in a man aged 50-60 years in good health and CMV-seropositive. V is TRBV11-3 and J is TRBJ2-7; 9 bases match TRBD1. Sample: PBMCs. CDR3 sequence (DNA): TGTGCCAGCAGCCCTAACCACGGGACAGGGATCTACGAGCAGTACTTC. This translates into CASSPNHGTGIYEQYF.